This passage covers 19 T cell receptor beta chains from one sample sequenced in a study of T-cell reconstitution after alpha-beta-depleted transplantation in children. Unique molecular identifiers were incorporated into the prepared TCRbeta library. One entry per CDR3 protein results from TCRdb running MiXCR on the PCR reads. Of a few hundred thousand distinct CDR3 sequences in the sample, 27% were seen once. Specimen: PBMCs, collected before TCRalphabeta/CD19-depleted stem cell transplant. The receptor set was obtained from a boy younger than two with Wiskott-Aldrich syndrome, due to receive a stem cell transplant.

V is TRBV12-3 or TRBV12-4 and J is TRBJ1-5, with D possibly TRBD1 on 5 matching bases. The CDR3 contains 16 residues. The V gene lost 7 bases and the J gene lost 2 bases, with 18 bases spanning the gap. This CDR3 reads CASNGGKGQGNQPQHF. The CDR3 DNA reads TGTGCCAGCAACGGGGGGAAGGGCCAAGGCAATCAGCCCCAGCATTTT.

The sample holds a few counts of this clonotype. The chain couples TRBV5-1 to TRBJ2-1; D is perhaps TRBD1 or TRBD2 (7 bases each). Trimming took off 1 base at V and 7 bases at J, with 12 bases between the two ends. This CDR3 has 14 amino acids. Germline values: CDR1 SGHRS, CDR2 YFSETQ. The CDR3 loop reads CASSLRQGGNEQFF. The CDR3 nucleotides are TGCGCCAGCAGCTTGAGGCAGGGGGGGAATGAGCAGTTCTTC.

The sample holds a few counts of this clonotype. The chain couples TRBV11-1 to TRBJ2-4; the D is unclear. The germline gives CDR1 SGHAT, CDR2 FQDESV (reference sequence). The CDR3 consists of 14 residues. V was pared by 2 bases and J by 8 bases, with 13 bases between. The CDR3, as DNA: TGTGCCAGCAGCTTAAGGGCAGCAGAGGACATTCAGTACTTC. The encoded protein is CASSLRAAEDIQYF. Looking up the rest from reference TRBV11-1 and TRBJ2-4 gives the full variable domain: EAEVAQSPRYKITEKSQAVAFWCDPISGHATLYWYRQILGQGPELLVQFQDESVVDDSQLPKDRFSAERLKGVDSTLKIQPAELGDSAMYLCASSLRAAEDIQYFGAGTRLSVL.

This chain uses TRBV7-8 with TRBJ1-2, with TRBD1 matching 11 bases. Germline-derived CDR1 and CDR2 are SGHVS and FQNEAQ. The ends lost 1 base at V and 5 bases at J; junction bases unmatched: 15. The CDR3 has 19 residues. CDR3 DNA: TGTGCCAGCAGCTTAGGGTTCCTGGACAGGGGGCGAATTTGGTATGGCTACACCTTC. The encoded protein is CASSLGFLDRGRIWYGYTF.

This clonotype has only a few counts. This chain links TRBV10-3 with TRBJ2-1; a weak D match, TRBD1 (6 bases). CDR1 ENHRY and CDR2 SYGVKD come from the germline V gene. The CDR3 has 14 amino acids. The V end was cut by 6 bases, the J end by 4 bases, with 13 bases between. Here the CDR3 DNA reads TGTGCCATCAGCCGACAGGCCCCTTACAATGAGCAGTTCTTC. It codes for CAISRQAPYNEQFF.

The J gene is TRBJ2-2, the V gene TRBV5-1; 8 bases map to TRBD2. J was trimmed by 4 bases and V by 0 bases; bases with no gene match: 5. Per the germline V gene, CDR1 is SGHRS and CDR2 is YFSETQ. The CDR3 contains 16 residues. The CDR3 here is CASSLVIGRATGELFF. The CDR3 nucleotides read TGCGCCAGCAGCTTGGTAATCGGGAGGGCCACCGGGGAGCTGTTTTTT. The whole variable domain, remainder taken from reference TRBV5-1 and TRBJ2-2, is KAGVTQTPRYLIKTRGQQVTLSCSPISGHRSVSWYQQTPGQGLQFLFEYFSETQRNKGNFPGRFSGRQFSNSRSEMNVSTLELGDSALYLCASSLVIGRATGELFFGEGSRLTVL.

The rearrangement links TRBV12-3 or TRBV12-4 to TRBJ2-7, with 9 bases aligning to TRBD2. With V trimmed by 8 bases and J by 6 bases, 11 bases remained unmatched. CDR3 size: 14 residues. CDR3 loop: CASRRGTSSAEQYF. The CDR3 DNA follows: TGTGCCAGCCGCCGAGGGACTAGCTCCGCCGAGCAGTACTTC.

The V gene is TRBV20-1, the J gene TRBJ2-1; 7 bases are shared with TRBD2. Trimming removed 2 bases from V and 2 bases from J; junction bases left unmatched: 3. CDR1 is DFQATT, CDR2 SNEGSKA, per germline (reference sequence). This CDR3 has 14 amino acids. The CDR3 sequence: CSARNGRTYNEQFF. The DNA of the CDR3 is TGCAGTGCTAGAAACGGGAGGACCTACAATGAGCAGTTCTTC.

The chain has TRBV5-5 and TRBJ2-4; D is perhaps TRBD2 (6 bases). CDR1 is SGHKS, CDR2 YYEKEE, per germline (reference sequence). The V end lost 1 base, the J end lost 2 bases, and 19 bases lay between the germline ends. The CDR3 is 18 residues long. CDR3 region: CASSLRDGSTWTKNIQYF. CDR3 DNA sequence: TGTGCCAGCAGCTTGCGGGACGGGAGTACGTGGACCAAAAACATTCAGTACTTC.

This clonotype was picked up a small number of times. CDR3 DNA: TGTGCCACCCTTAAAACAGGTCTCAATGAGCAGTTCTTC. It yields the protein CATLKTGLNEQFF. The chain combines TRBV28 with TRBJ2-1; the D gene is possibly TRBD1 (5 bases). Germline loops: CDR1 MDHEN, CDR2 SYDVKM. The CDR3 runs 13 residues. V gave up 10 bases and J gave up 6 bases, with 16 bases separating them.

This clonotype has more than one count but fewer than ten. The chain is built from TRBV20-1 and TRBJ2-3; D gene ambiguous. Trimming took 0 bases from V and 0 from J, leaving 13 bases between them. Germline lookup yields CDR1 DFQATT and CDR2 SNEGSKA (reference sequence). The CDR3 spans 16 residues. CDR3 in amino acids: CSARETPGPSTDTQYF. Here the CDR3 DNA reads TGCAGTGCTAGAGAAACTCCCGGACCTAGCACAGATACGCAGTATTTT.

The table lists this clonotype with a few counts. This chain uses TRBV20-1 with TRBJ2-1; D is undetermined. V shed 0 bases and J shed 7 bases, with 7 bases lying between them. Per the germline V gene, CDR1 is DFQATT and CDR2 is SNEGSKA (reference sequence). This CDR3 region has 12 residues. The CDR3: CSARDPGNEQFF. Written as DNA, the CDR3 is TGCAGTGCTAGAGATCCCGGGAATGAGCAGTTCTTC.

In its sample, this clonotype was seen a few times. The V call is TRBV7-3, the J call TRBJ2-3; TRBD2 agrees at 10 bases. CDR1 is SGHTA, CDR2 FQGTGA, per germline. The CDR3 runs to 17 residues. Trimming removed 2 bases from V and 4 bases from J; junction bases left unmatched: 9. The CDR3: CASSLAPSGSGSDTQYF. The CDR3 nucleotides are TGTGCCAGCAGCTTAGCCCCTAGCGGGAGTGGTTCAGATACGCAGTATTTT.

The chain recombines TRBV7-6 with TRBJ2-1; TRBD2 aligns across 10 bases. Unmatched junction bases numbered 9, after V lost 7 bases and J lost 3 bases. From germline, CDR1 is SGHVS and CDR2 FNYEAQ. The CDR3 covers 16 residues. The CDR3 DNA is TGTGCCAGCACCATGGGCGCTAGCGGGGGCTACAATGAGCAGTTCTTC. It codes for CASTMGASGGYNEQFF.

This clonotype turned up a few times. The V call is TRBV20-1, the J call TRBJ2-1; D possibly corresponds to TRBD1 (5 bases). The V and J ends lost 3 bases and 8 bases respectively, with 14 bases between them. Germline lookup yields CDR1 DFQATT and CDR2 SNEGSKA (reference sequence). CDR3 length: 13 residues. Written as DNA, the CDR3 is TGCAGTGCTAGTCGTCAGGGTAGACATGAGCAGTTCTTC. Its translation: CSASRQGRHEQFF.

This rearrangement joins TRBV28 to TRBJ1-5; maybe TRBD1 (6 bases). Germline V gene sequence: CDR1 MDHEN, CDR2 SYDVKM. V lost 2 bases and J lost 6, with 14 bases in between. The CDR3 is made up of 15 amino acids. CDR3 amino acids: CASSLEGGLGQPQHF. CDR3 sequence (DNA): TGTGCCAGCAGTTTAGAGGGGGGCTTGGGTCAGCCCCAGCATTTT. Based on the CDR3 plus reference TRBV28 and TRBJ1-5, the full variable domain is DVKVTQSSRYLVKRTGEKVFLECVQDMDHENMFWYRQDPGLGLRLIYFSYDVKMKEKGDIPEGYSVSREKKERFSLILESASTNQTSMYLCASSLEGGLGQPQHFGDGTRLSIL.

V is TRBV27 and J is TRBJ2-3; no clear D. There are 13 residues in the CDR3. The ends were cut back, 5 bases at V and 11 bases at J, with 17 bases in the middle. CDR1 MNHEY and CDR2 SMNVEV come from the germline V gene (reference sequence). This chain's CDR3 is CASSPSILEGQYF. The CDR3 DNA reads TGTGCCAGCAGTCCCTCGATTCTAGAAGGGCAGTATTTT.

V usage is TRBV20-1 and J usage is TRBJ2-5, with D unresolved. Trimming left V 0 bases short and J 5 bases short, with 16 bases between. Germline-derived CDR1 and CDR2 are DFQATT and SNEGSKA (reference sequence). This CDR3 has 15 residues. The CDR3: CSARDSRLVGETQYF. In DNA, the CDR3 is TGCAGTGCTAGAGATTCACGGCTAGTCGGCGAGACCCAGTACTTC.

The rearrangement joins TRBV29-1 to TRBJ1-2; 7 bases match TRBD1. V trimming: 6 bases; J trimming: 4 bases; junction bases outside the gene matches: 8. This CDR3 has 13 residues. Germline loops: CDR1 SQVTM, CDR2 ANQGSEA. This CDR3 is CSVKTGSGYGYTF. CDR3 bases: TGCAGCGTAAAGACAGGGAGCGGCTATGGCTACACCTTC.